A selection of T cell receptor beta chains follows, all from one sample in a study of blood T cell repertoires in COVID-19. Using immunoSEQ multiplex PCR, the repertoire was profiled, and TCRdb retains in-frame clones only, with some absent. The profile shows about 76,000 clones, roughly 84% of them singletons. The source material was peripheral blood. Receptor source: a woman aged 80 or over with active or convalescent COVID-19. The CDR3 runs from the conserved cysteine through the conserved F or W. A D gene is named only where the DNA matches it firmly. For some rows the clone size is stated as once, few or many, or as a class when expanded; others skip it.

>TRBV11-3|.|TRBJ2-1|.
TGTGCCAGCAGCTCACAGACACCGAGCTCCTACAATGAGCAGTTCTTC
CASSSQTPSSYNEQFF
>TRBV19|.|TRBJ1-3|.
TGTGCCAGTAGTGCCAGGGGATCTGGAAACACCATATATTTT
CASSARGSGNTIYF
>TRBV5-4|many|TRBJ2-1|.
TGTGCCAGCAGCCAGAGCGGGTGGGAGTTGCATGAGCAGTTCTTC
CASSQSGWELHEQFF
>TRBV6-2/TRBV6-3|.|TRBJ2-1|TRBD2
TGTGCCAGCAGTTACTCTCCACTACTAGTTTACGGGGGGGCCAATGAGCAGTTCTTC
CASSYSPLLVYGGANEQFF
>TRBV29-1|.|TRBJ1-2|.
TGCAGCGTTGACCGGGACACTGAGGGCTACACCTTC
CSVDRDTEGYTF
>TRBV19|.|TRBJ2-7|.
TGTGCCAGTAGTATTGGTGGGAGAAGTGGCGACGAGCAGTACTTC
CASSIGGRSGDEQYF
>TRBV6-6|.|TRBJ2-5|.
TGTGCCAGCAGTTCGACGCGAGGAGGAGAGACCCAGTACTTC
CASSSTRGGETQYF
>TRBV10-3|.|TRBJ1-1|.
TGTGCCATCAGTTTCACTTCAGGGGAAATGAACACTGAAGCTTTCTTT
CAISFTSGEMNTEAFF
>TRBV18|.|TRBJ1-2|.
TGTGCCAGCTCACCGGACAGATCACTCTCAGGTCATGGCTACACCTTC
CASSPDRSLSGHGYTF
>TRBV11-3|.|TRBJ2-5|.
TGTGCCAGCAGCTCTAGCGCAGAGACCCAGTACTTC
CASSSSAETQYF
>TRBV6-5|.|TRBJ2-2|.
TGTGCCAGCAGTTACGTGGGGGGGGCAGACACCGGGGAGCTGTTTTTT
CASSYVGGADTGELFF
>TRBV3-1/TRBV3-2|.|TRBJ2-2|.
TGTGCCAGCAGCCTGATAAAACCTACGAACACCGGGGAGCTGTTTTTT
CASSLIKPTNTGELFF
>TRBV6-5|.|TRBJ1-1|.
TGTGCCAGCAGTTACTCCGCCTGGGGGGACAACACTGAAGCTTTCTTT
CASSYSAWGDNTEAFF
>TRBV19|.|TRBJ2-3|TRBD2
TGTGCCAGTACCTCAGGAGCGGGGGGTAGCACAGATACGCAGTATTTT
CASTSGAGGSTDTQYF
>TRBV2|.|TRBJ1-3|.
TGTGCCAGCAGTGAAGCGGCCCCCTCTGGAAACACCATATATTTT
CASSEAAPSGNTIYF
>TRBV12-1|many|TRBJ2-2|.
TGTGCCAGCACAGACTTTACGCGGACAGGGGGATTACGCTCGAACACCGGGGAGCTGTTTTTT
CASTDFTRTGGLRSNTGELFF
>TRBV27|.|TRBJ2-3|.
TGTGCCAGCAGAGTACAGGGCACAGATACGCAGTATTTT
CASRVQGTDTQYF
>TRBV4-1|.|TRBJ1-1|.
TGCGCCAGCAGCCAAGGAGCGGATGCGATCACTGAAGCTTTCTTT
CASSQGADAITEAFF
>TRBV7-2|.|TRBJ1-1|TRBD1
TGTGCCAGCAGCCTACTAGGACAGGGGAACACTGAAGCTTTCTTT
CASSLLGQGNTEAFF
>TRBV4-1|.|TRBJ2-1|TRBD2
TGCGCCAGCAAGCCAGATAGCGGGGACTACAATGAGCAGTTCTTC
CASKPDSGDYNEQFF
>TRBV19|.|TRBJ1-5|.
TGTGCCAGTAGCCAATCCAGCCAACCGGAGGTTAATCAGCCCCAGCATTTT
CASSQSSQPEVNQPQHF
>TRBV28|.|TRBJ1-5|.
TGTGCCAGCACTTCTCGAGGGGGGGGCAAGCCCCAGCATTTT
CASTSRGGGKPQHF
>TRBV19|.|TRBJ1-2|.
TGTGCCAGTAACTTGGGACAAATGGCTGATGGCTACACCTTC
CASNLGQMADGYTF
>TRBV7-9|.|TRBJ2-5|TRBD1
TGTGCCGGACAAACAGGGGCCCAAGGAAGAGAGACCCAGTACTTC
CAGQTGAQGRETQYF
>TRBV7-7|.|TRBJ2-2|.
TGTGCCAGCAGCTTAGCCGGGGGAGCGAACACCGGGGAGCTGTTTTTT
CASSLAGGANTGELFF
>TRBV6-5|few|TRBJ1-2|.
TGTGCCAGCAGTTCCGCAACGGACAGAAAGAACTATGGCTACACCTTC
CASSSATDRKNYGYTF
>TRBV7-9|.|TRBJ1-6|.
TGTGCCAGCAGCTTAGAGGGGGGGCGATCACCCCTCCACTTT
CASSLEGGRSPLHF
>TRBV3-1/TRBV3-2|.|TRBJ2-3|.
TGTGCCAGCAGCCCGCAACGAGCTAGCACAGATACGCAGTATTTT
CASSPQRASTDTQYF
>TRBV6-5|.|TRBJ1-3|TRBD1
TGTGCCAGCAGAGACAGGGCCGTAAACACCATATATTTT
CASRDRAVNTIYF
>TRBV7-9|.|TRBJ2-3|.
TGTGCCAGCAGCTTACAAGGGGTACGGAATACGCAGTATTTT
CASSLQGVRNTQYF
>TRBV27|.|TRBJ1-2|.
TGTGCCAGCAGGAGATCCCCTAACTATGGCTACACCTTC
CASRRSPNYGYTF
>TRBV5-1|.|TRBJ2-2|TRBD1
TGCGCCAGCAGCTTCCAGGGGGCCCTCTTCGGGGAGCTGTTTTTT
CASSFQGALFGELFF
>TRBV7-7|.|TRBJ2-1|TRBD2
TGTGCCAGCAGCCCTGGGACTAGCGGTTACAATGAGCAGTTCTTC
CASSPGTSGYNEQFF